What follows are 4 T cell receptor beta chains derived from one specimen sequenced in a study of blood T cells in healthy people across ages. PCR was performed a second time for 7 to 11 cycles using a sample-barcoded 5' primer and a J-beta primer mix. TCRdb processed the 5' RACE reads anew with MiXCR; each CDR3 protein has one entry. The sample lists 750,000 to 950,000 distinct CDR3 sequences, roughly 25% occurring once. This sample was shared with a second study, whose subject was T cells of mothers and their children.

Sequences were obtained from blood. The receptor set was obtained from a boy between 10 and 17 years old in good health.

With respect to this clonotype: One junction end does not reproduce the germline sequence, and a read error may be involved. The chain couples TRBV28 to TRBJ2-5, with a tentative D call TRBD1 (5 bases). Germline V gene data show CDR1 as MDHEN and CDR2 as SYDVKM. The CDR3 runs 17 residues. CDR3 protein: CACRTYGGATYQETQYF. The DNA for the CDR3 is TGTGCCTGCAGGACCTATGGTGGGGCGACGTACCAAGAGACCCAGTACTTC.

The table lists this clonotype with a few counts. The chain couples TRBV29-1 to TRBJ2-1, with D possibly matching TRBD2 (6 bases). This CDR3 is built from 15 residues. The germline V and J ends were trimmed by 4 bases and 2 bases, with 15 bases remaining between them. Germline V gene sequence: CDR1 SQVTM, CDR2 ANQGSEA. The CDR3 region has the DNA TGCAGCGTTGGGGAGGAGGGAGAGGCCTACAATGAGCAGTTCTTC. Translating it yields CSVGEEGEAYNEQFF.

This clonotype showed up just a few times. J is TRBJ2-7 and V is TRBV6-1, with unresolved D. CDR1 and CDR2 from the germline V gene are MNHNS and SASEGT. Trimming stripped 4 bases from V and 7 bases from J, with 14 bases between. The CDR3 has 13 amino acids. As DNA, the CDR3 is TGTGCCAGCAGTGCGGACCCGGCCTGGGAGCAGTACTTC. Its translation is CASSADPAWEQYF.

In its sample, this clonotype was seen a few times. The CDR3 DNA sequence: TGTGCCAGGCGGGGACAGGGCTCCTACGAGCAGTACTTC. It specifies CARRGQGSYEQYF. The J gene is TRBJ2-7, the V gene TRBV2; TRBD1 matches 9 bases. The CDR3 length is 13 residues. Germline V gene data show CDR1 as SNHLY and CDR2 as FYNNEI. Trimming took 9 bases from V and 0 from J; bases not matched to a gene: 3.